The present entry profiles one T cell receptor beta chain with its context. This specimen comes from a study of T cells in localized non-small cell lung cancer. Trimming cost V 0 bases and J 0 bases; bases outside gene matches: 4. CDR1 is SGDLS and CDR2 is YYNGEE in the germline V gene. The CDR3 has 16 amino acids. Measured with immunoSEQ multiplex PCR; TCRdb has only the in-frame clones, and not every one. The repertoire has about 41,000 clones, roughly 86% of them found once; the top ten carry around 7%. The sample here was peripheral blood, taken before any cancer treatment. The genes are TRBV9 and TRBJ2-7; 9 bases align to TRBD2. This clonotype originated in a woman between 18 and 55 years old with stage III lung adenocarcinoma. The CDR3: CASSVGVAGDSYEQYF. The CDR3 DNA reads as TGTGCCAGCAGCGTAGGCGTAGCGGGGGACTCCTACGAGCAGTACTTC.